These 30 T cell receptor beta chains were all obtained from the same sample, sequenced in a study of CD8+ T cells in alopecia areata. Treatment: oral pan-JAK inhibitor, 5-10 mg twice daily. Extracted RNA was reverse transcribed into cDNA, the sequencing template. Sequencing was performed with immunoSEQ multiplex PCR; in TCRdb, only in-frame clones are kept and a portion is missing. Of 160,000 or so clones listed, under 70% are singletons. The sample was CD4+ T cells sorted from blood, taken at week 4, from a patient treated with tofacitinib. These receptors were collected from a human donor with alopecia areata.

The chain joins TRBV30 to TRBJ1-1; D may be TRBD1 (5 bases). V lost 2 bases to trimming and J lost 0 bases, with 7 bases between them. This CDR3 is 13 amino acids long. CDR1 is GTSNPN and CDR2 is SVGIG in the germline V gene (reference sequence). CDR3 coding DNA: TGTGCCTGGAGTAGGGGTATGAACACTGAAGCTTTCTTT. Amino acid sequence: CAWSRGMNTEAFF.

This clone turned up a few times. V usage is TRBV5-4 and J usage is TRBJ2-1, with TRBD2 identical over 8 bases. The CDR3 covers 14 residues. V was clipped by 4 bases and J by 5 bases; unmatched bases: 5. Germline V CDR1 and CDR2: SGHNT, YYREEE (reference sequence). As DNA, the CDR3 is TGTGCCAGCAGCAGACAACTAGCGGACAATGAGCAGTTCTTC. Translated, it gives CASSRQLADNEQFF.

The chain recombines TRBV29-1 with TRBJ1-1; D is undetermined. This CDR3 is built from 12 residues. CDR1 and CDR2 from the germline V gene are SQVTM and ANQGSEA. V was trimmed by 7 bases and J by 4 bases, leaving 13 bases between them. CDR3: CSGWEVPTEAFF. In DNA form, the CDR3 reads TGCAGCGGGTGGGAAGTGCCCACTGAAGCTTTCTTT.

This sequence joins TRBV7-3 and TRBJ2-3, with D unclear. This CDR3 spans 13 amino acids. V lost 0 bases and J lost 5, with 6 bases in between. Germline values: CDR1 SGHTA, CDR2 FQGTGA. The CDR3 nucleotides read TGTGCCAGCAGCTTAACGAACGGAGATACGCAGTATTTT. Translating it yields CASSLTNGDTQYF.

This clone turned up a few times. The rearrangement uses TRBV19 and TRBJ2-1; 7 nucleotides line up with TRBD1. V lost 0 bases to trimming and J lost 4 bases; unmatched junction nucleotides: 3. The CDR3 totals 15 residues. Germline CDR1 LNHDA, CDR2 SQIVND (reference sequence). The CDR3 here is CASSIEGTDYNEQFF. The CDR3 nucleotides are TGTGCCAGTAGTATAGAAGGGACAGATTACAATGAGCAGTTCTTC. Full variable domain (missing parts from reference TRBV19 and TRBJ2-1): DGGITQSPKYLFRKEGQNVTLSCEQNLNHDAMYWYRQDPGQGLRLIYYSQIVNDFQKGDIAEGYSVSREKKESFPLTVTSAQKNPTAFYLCASSIEGTDYNEQFFGPGTRLTVL.

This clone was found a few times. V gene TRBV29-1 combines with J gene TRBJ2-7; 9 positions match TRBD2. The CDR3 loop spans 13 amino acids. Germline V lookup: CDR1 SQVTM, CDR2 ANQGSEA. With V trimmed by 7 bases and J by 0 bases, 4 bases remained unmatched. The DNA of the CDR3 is TGCAGCGGCCTAGCGGGGAGCTCCTACGAGCAGTACTTC. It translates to CSGLAGSSYEQYF.

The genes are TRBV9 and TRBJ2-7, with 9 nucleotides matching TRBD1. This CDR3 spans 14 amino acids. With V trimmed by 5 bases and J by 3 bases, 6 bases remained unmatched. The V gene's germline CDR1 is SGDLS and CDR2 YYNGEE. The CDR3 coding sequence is TGTGCCAGCAGTCAAGGACAGGGGAGCTACGAGCAGTACTTC. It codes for CASSQGQGSYEQYF. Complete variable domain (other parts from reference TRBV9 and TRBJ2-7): DSGVTQTPKHLITATGQRVTLRCSPRSGDLSVYWYQQSLDQGLQFLIQYYNGEERAKGNILERFSAQQFPDLHSELNLSSLELGDSALYFCASSQGQGSYEQYFGPGTRLTVT.

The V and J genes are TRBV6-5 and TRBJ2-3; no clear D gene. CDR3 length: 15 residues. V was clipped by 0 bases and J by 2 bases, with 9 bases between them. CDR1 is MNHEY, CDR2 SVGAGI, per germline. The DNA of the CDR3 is TGTGCCAGCAGTTACTCGGGCGGACCCACAGATACGCAGTATTTT. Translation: CASSYSGGPTDTQYF.

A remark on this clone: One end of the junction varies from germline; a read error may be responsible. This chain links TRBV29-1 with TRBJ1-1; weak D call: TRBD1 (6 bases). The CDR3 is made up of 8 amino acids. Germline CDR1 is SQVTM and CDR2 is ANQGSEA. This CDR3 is CSVDGGPF. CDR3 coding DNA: TGCAGCGTGGATGGGGGCCCGTTT.

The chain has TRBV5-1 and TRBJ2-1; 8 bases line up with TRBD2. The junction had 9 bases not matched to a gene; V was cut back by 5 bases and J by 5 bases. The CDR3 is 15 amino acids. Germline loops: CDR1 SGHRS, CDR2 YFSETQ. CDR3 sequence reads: CASSPLAGGDNEQFF. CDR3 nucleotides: TGCGCCAGCAGTCCCCTGGCGGGGGGAGACAATGAGCAGTTCTTC.

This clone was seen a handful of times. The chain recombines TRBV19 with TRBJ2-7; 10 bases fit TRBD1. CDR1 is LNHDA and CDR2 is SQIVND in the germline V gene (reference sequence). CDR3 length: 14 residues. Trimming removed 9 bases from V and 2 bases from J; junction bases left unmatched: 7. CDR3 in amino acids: CASAGTGDTYEQYF. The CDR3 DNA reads TGTGCCAGCGCCGGGACAGGGGACACCTACGAGCAGTACTTC.

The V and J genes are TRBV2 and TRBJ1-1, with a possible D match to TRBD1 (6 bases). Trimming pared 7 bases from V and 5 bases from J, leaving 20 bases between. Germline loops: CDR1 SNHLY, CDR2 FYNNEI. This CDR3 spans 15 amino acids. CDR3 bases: TGTGCCAGCAACCTACTGGGGGGCTCAGGTACTGAAGCTTTCTTT. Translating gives CASNLLGGSGTEAFF.

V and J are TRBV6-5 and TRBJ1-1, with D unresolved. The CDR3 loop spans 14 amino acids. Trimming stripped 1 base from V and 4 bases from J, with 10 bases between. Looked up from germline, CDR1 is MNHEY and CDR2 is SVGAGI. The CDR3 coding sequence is TGTGCCAGCAGTTACTTCAAGAGCCTCACTGAAGCTTTCTTT. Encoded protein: CASSYFKSLTEAFF.

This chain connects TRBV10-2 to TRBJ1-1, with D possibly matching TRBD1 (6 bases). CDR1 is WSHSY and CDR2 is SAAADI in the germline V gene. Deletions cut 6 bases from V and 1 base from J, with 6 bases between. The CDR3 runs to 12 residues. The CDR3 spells CASRQGNTEAFF. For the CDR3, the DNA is TGCGCCAGCAGACAGGGGAACACTGAAGCTTTCTTT.

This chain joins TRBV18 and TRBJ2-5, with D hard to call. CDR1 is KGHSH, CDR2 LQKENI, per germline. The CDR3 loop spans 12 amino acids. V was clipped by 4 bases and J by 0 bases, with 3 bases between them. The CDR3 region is CASSQYQETQYF. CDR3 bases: TGTGCCAGCTCACAGTACCAAGAGACCCAGTACTTC. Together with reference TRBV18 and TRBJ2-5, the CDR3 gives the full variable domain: NAGVMQNPRHLVRRRGQEARLRCSPMKGHSHVYWYRQLPEEGLKFMVYLQKENIIDESGMPKERFSAEFPKEGPSILRIQQVVRGDSAAYFCASSQYQETQYFGPGTRLLVL.

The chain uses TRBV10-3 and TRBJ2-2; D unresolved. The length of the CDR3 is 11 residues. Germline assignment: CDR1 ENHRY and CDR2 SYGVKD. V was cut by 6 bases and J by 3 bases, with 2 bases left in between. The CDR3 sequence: CAISDTGELFF. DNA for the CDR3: TGTGCCATCAGCGACACCGGGGAGCTGTTTTTT.

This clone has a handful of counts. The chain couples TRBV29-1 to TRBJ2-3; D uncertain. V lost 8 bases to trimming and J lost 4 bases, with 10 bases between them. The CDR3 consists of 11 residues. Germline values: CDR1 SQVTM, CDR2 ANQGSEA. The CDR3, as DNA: TGCAGCCGCAAATGGGCAGATACGCAGTATTTT. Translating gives CSRKWADTQYF.

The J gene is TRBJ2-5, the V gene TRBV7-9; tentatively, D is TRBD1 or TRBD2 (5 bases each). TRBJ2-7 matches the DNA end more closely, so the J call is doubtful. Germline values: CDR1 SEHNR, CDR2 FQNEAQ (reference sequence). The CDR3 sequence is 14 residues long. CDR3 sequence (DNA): TGTGCCAGCAGCTTAGAGACCCCGGGACACGAGCAGTACTTC. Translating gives CASSLETPGHEQYF.

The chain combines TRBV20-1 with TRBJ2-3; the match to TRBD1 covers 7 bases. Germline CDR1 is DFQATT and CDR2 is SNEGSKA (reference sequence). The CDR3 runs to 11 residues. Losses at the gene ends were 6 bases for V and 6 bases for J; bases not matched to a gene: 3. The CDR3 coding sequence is TGCAGTGCCCCAGGGGGTGATACGCAGTATTTT. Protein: CSAPGGDTQYF.

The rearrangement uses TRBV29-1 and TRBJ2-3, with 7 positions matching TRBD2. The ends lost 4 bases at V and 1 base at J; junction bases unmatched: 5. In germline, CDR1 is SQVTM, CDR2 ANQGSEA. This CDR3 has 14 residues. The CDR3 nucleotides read TGCAGCGTTGCAGCGGGGTTCGGCACAGATACGCAGTATTTT. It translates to CSVAAGFGTDTQYF.

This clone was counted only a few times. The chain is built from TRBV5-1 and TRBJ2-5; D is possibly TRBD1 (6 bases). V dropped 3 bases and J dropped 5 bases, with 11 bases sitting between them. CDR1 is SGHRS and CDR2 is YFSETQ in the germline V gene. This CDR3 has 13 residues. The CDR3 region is CASSSQGRETQYF. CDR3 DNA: TGCGCCAGCAGCTCCCAGGGGCGGGAGACCCAGTACTTC.

CDR3 DNA: TGTGCCAGCAAATCTAGCGGCTACGAGCAGTACTTC. Its protein product is CASKSSGYEQYF. The V gene is TRBV6-6, the J gene TRBJ2-7; 7 bases fit TRBD2. The CDR3 has 12 amino acids. Germline trimming cut 7 bases from V and 3 bases from J; bases unmatched to any gene: 3. Per germline, CDR1 MNHNY and CDR2 SVGAGI (reference sequence).

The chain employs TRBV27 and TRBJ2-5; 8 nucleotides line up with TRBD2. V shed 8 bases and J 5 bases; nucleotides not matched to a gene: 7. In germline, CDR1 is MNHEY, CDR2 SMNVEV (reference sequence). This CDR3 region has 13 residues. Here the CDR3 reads CASRRGAEETQYF. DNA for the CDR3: TGTGCCAGCCGGCGGGGGGCGGAGGAGACCCAGTACTTC.

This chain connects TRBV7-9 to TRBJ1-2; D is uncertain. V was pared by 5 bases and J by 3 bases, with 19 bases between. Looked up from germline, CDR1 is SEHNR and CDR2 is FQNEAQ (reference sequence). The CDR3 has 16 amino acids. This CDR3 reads CASSPTAGSLYYGYTF. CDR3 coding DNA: TGTGCCAGCAGCCCTACAGCGGGATCTCTGTACTATGGCTACACCTTC.

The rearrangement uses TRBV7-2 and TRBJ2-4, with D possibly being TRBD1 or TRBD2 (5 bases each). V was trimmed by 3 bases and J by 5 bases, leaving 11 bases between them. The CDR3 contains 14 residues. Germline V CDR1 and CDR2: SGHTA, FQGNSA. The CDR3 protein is CASSFRVGENIQYF. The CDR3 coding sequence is TGTGCCAGCAGCTTTCGGGTGGGGGAAAACATTCAGTACTTC.

CDR3: CASSHRVDLWCEKLFF. Here the CDR3 DNA reads TGCGCCAGCAGTCATCGCGTGGACCTGTGGTGCGAAAAACTGTTTTTT. The chain carries TRBV23-1 and TRBJ1-4, with D unresolved. TRBV23-1 is given ORF status, its function remaining uncertain. The CDR3 spans 16 residues. Trimming cost V 3 bases and J 8 bases, with 19 bases left between them.

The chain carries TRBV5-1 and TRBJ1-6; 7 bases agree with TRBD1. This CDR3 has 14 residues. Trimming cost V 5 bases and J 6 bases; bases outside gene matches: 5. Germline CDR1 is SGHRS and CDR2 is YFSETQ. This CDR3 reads CASRSGQPNSPLHF. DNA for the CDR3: TGCGCCAGCAGGTCGGGACAGCCTAATTCACCCCTCCACTTT.

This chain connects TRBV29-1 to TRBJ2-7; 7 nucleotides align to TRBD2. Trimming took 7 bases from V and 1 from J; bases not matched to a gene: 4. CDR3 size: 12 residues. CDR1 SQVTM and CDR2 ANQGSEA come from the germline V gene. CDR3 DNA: TGCAGCGGAGCTAGCGGATCCTACGAGCAGTACTTC. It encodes CSGASGSYEQYF.

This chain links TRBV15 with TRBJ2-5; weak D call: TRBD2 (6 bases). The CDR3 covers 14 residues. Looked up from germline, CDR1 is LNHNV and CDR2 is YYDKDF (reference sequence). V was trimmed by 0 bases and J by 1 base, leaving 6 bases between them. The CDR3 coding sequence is TGTGCCACCAGCAGAGAGGGACTCCAAGAGACCCAGTACTTC. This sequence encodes CATSREGLQETQYF. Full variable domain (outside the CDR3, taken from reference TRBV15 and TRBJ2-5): DAMVIQNPRYQVTQFGKPVTLSCSQTLNHNVMYWYQQKSSQAPKLLFHYYDKDFNNEADTPDNFQSRRPNTSFCFLDIRSPGLGDTAMYLCATSREGLQETQYFGPGTRLLVL.

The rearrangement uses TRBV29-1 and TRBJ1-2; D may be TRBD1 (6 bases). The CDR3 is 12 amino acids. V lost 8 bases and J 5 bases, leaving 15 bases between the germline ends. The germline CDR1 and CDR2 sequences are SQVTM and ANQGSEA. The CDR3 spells CSFGRGGYGYTF. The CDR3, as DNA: TGCAGCTTCGGCAGGGGCGGGTATGGCTACACCTTC. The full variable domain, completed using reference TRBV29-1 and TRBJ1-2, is SAVISQKPSRDICQRGTSLTIQCQVDSQVTMMFWYRQQPGQSLTLIATANQGSEATYESGFVIDKFPISRPNLTFSTLTVSNMSPEDSSIYLCSFGRGGYGYTFGSGTRLTVV.